These T cell receptor beta chains were read from a single sample in a study of blood T cell repertoires in COVID-19. Profiled with immunoSEQ multiplex PCR; TCRdb holds only in-frame clones, not every one. Of 170,000 or so clones in the sample, roughly 86% were seen once. The sequenced material came from peripheral blood. These receptors originate from a middle-aged man with active or convalescent COVID-19. CDR3s include the opening cysteine and the closing phenylalanine or tryptophan. The D gene is left open where the match is weak. Only some rows state a clone size, as once, few, many or a class for expanded clones.

size	V	J	D	CDR3	DNA
-	TRBV5-1	TRBJ2-7	TRBD1	CASSCIRDRVLLYEQYF	TGCGCCAGCAGCTGCATCCGGGACAGGGTCCTCCTCTACGAGCAGTACTTC
-	TRBV6-5	TRBJ1-1	-	CASRLDSLNTEAFF	TGTGCCAGCAGGCTCGACAGCTTGAACACTGAAGCTTTCTTT
-	TRBV19	TRBJ2-7	TRBD1	CASSIDQPGQGMHEQYF	TGTGCCAGTAGTATAGATCAGCCGGGACAGGGGATGCACGAGCAGTACTTC
many	TRBV3-1/TRBV3-2	TRBJ1-4	-	CASSQPPGEKLFF	TGTGCCAGCAGCCAGCCCCCTGGCGAAAAACTGTTTTTT
-	TRBV5-1	TRBJ1-3	-	CASSLEHPGFSGNTIYF	TGCGCCAGCAGCTTGGAACACCCAGGGTTCTCTGGAAACACCATATATTTT
-	TRBV10-3	TRBJ2-1	-	CAISESIGGPHNEQFF	TGTGCCATCAGTGAGTCGATCGGGGGACCCCACAATGAGCAGTTCTTC
-	TRBV11-2	TRBJ1-3	-	CASRPWEVGNTIYF	TGTGCCAGCAGACCGTGGGAGGTTGGCAACACCATATATTTT
-	TRBV12-3/TRBV12-4	TRBJ1-2	-	CASTTGGMNGYTF	TGTGCCAGCACCACCGGGGGGATGAATGGCTACACCTTC
few	TRBV5-4	TRBJ2-2	-	CASSPREGDTGELFF	TGTGCCAGCAGCCCCCGAGAAGGGGACACCGGGGAGCTGTTTTTT
once	TRBV10-1	TRBJ2-2	-	CASSEETGTGELFF	TGCGCCAGCAGTGAGGAAACGGGGACCGGGGAGCTGTTTTTT
-	TRBV27	TRBJ1-2	TRBD1	CASTALPHRDRVNGYTF	TGTGCCAGCACCGCACTCCCCCACCGGGACAGGGTAAACGGCTACACCTTC
-	TRBV5-1	TRBJ1-3	TRBD1	CASSQTGTENTIYF	TGCGCCAGCAGCCAAACCGGGACAGAAAACACCATATATTTT
-	TRBV11-1	TRBJ2-7	TRBD2	CASSSFGGAYEQYF	TGTGCCAGCAGCTCTTTTGGGGGGGCCTACGAGCAGTACTTC
-	TRBV6-5	TRBJ1-2	-	CASSRGDTGYGYTF	TGTGCCAGCAGTAGAGGGGACACGGGCTATGGCTACACCTTC
few	TRBV30	TRBJ2-6	TRBD1	CAWGDRGLDGANVLTF	TGTGCCTGGGGCGACAGGGGGCTAGATGGGGCCAACGTCCTGACTTTC
-	TRBV5-1	TRBJ2-1	TRBD2	CASSLTSVPGRNEQFF	TGCGCCAGCAGCTTGACTAGCGTCCCTGGCCGTAATGAGCAGTTCTTC
-	TRBV6-5	TRBJ2-7	TRBD2	CASTAGGAGYEQYF	TGTGCCAGCACCGCCGGGGGGGCCGGGTACGAGCAGTACTTC
-	TRBV29-1	TRBJ2-2	-	CSVQFSNTGELFF	TGCAGCGTTCAGTTCTCCAACACCGGGGAGCTGTTTTTT
-	TRBV5-1	TRBJ2-7	TRBD1	CATTDAGQGIYEQYF	TGCGCCACCACAGATGCGGGACAGGGCATCTACGAGCAGTACTTC
-	TRBV18	TRBJ2-7	TRBD2	CASSPQAGESYEQYF	TGTGCCAGCTCACCACAGGCGGGGGAGTCCTACGAGCAGTACTTC
-	TRBV5-1	TRBJ2-7	-	CASSLSGVDQYF	TGCGCCAGCAGCTTGTCGGGGGTAGACCAGTACTTC
-	TRBV27	TRBJ1-5	TRBD1	CASSSGQGNQPQHF	TGTGCCAGCAGCTCGGGACAGGGCAATCAGCCCCAGCATTTT
-	TRBV13	TRBJ2-2	TRBD2	CASSPGGTFTGELFF	TGTGCCAGCAGCCCCGGGGGGACTTTTACCGGGGAGCTGTTTTTT
-	TRBV7-9	TRBJ2-2	-	CASSLGAGEQSTGELFF	TGTGCCAGCAGCTTAGGGGCAGGGGAGCAGAGTACCGGGGAGCTGTTTTTT
-	TRBV3-1/TRBV3-2	TRBJ1-5	-	CASSPGLAQPQHF	TGTGCCAGCAGCCCAGGGTTGGCTCAGCCCCAGCATTTT
-	TRBV4-2	TRBJ1-2	TRBD1	CASSQAKGQGVYGYTF	TGTGCCAGCAGCCAAGCCAAGGGACAGGGAGTATATGGCTACACCTTC
-	TRBV7-9	TRBJ2-1	TRBD2	CASSWTSGTYNEQFF	TGTGCCAGCAGCTGGACTAGCGGGACCTACAATGAGCAGTTCTTC
-	TRBV11-3	TRBJ2-5	-	CASSRREGGQETQYF	TGTGCCAGCAGCCGTCGGGAAGGGGGCCAAGAGACCCAGTACTTC
-	TRBV24-1	TRBJ2-1	-	CATSDSGFGSYNEQFF	TGTGCCACCAGTGATTCCGGGTTCGGGTCCTACAATGAGCAGTTCTTC
-	TRBV11-2	TRBJ2-1	TRBD2	CASSPGTSGGDEQFF	TGTGCCAGCAGCCCCGGGACTAGCGGGGGGGATGAGCAGTTCTTC
-	TRBV6-6	TRBJ1-3	TRBD1	CASRPGGGSGNTIYF	TGTGCCAGCAGACCAGGGGGCGGCTCTGGAAACACCATATATTTT
-	TRBV10-1	TRBJ2-2	-	CASKEGANTGELFF	TGCGCCAGCAAGGAGGGCGCGAACACCGGGGAGCTGTTTTTT
-	TRBV28	TRBJ1-3	-	CASTDFRNTIYF	TGTGCCAGCACCGACTTCAGAAACACCATATATTTT
-	TRBV4-1	TRBJ1-1	-	CASSQDGGTEAFF	TGCGCCAGCAGCCAAGATGGAGGGACCGAAGCTTTCTTT
-	TRBV19	TRBJ2-2	-	CAIGRAGELFF	TGTGCCATAGGGCGGGCCGGGGAGCTGTTTTTT
-	TRBV6-6	TRBJ2-2	-	CASSYGLPTGELFF	TGTGCCAGCAGTTACGGGCTGCCCACCGGGGAGCTGTTTTTT
-	TRBV13	TRBJ2-1	-	CASSYRQGGHNEQFF	TGTGCCAGCAGCTACCGACAGGGAGGCCACAATGAGCAGTTCTTC
-	TRBV6-2/TRBV6-3	TRBJ1-1	TRBD1	CASSDPGQGTTEAFF	TGTGCCAGCAGTGACCCGGGACAGGGCACGACTGAAGCTTTCTTT
-	TRBV13	TRBJ2-5	TRBD2	CASSTPVAGANQETQYF	TGTGCCAGCAGCACCCCCGTAGCGGGGGCAAACCAAGAGACCCAGTACTTC
-	TRBV27	TRBJ2-7	-	CASSLSLQSTVYEQYF	TGTGCCAGCAGTTTATCTCTCCAGTCCACAGTCTACGAGCAGTACTTC
-	TRBV30	TRBJ2-1	-	CAWRAGLTHYNEQFF	TGTGCCTGGAGGGCTGGACTTACCCACTACAATGAGCAGTTCTTC
-	TRBV6-4	TRBJ2-1	TRBD2	CARNSGYNEQFF	TGTGCCAGAAATAGCGGGTACAATGAGCAGTTCTTC
few	TRBV5-1	TRBJ1-6	TRBD1	CASSLNSPGQDNSPLHF	TGCGCCAGCAGCTTGAACTCCCCGGGACAGGATAATTCACCCCTCCACTTT
-	TRBV18	TRBJ1-5	-	CASSPQGLNQPQHF	TGTGCCAGCTCACCGCAGGGGTTAAATCAGCCCCAGCATTTT
-	TRBV27	TRBJ2-5	TRBD1	CASGQTGGGETQYF	TGTGCCAGCGGACAGACAGGGGGAGGAGAGACCCAGTACTTC
-	TRBV5-4	TRBJ2-2	-	CASSSAGSNTGELFF	TGTGCCAGCAGTTCCGCGGGCTCGAACACCGGGGAGCTGTTTTTT
few	TRBV19	TRBJ1-6	-	CASSIRSSYNSPLHF	TGTGCCAGTAGTATACGGAGCTCCTATAATTCACCCCTCCACTTT
-	TRBV6-6	TRBJ1-4	TRBD1	CASSYQPGGDSKLFF	TGTGCCAGCAGTTACCAGCCAGGGGGAGATTCTAAACTGTTTTTT
-	TRBV5-1	TRBJ2-2	-	CASSLFQRQAGELFF	TGCGCCAGCAGCTTATTTCAGAGACAGGCCGGGGAGCTGTTTTTT
-	TRBV2	TRBJ1-4	-	CASSDPAGEGNEKLFF	TGTGCCAGCAGTGACCCCGCGGGAGAGGGAAATGAAAAACTGTTTTTT
-	TRBV21-1	TRBJ1-1	-	CASSKGWGGPTEAFF	TGTGCCAGCAGCAAAGGGTGGGGAGGTCCGACTGAAGCTTTCTTT
-	TRBV5-1	TRBJ1-2	TRBD1	CASSPSPGQGRDGYTF	TGCGCCAGCAGCCCGTCCCCAGGACAGGGTCGAGATGGCTACACCTTC
-	TRBV15	TRBJ1-5	TRBD1	CATSRVGTNRGFRPTNQPQHF	TGTGCCACCAGCAGAGTGGGTACCAACAGGGGATTTCGGCCCACCAATCAGCCCCAGCATTTT
-	TRBV5-1	TRBJ1-4	-	CASSRRQGRATNEKLFF	TGCGCCAGCAGCCGACGGCAGGGTAGGGCAACTAATGAAAAACTGTTTTTT